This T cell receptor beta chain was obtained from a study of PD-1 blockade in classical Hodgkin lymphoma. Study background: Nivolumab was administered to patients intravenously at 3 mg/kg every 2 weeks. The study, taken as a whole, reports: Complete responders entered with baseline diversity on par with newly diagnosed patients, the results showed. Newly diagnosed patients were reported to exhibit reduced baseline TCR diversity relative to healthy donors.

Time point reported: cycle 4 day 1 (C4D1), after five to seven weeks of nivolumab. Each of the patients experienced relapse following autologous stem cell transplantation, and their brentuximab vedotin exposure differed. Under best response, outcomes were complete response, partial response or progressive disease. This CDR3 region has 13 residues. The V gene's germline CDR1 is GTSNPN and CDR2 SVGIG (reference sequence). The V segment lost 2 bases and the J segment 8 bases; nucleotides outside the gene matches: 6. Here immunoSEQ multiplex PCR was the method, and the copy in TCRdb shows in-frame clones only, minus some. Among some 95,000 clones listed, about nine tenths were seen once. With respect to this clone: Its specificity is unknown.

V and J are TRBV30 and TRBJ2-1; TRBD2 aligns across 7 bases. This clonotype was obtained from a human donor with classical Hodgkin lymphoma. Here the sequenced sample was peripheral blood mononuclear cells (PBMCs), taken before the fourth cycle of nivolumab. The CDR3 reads CAWSRLAGDEQFF. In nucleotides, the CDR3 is TGTGCCTGGAGTCGACTAGCCGGCGATGAGCAGTTCTTC.